The rows below give T cell receptor beta chains drawn from one sample of a study of early T cells in non-severe SARS-CoV-2 infection. One entry per CDR3 protein results from TCRdb running MiXCR on the 5' RACE reads. The sample has 95,000 to 100,000 distinct CDR3 sequences, approximately 10% seen once. Sequencing was performed on whole blood. The receptors stem from an adult who was a healthcare worker with PCR-confirmed SARS-CoV-2 infection or an uninfected control (not recorded which). CDR3s include the opening cysteine and the closing phenylalanine or tryptophan. Fields, in order: J gene, V gene, clone size, CDR3 protein. Clone size is not always given. Where it is, it says once, few, many or a class for expanded clones.

j_call: TRBJ2-2
v_call: TRBV5-5
clone_size: few
cdr3_aa: CASSLASGGRTGELFF

j_call: TRBJ2-3
v_call: TRBV29-1
clone_size: many
cdr3_aa: CSVDSTQLTQYF

j_call: TRBJ1-2
v_call: TRBV7-9
clone_size: many
cdr3_aa: CASSSTKPGPSYYGYTF

j_call: TRBJ1-1
v_call: TRBV28
clone_size: few
cdr3_aa: CASEGNPNTEAFF

j_call: TRBJ2-2
v_call: TRBV7-8
clone_size: many
cdr3_aa: CASSLEGANTGELFF

j_call: TRBJ1-1
v_call: TRBV29-1
clone_size: NA
cdr3_aa: CSVGQGNTEAFF

j_call: TRBJ1-1
v_call: TRBV27
clone_size: few
cdr3_aa: CASSYYSYTEAFF

j_call: TRBJ1-5
v_call: TRBV6-1
clone_size: few
cdr3_aa: CASREGATQPQHF

j_call: TRBJ1-1
v_call: TRBV5-1
clone_size: many
cdr3_aa: CASSPRTVSMNTEAFF

j_call: TRBJ1-1
v_call: TRBV6-6
clone_size: many
cdr3_aa: CASSWSEGRVAAFF

j_call: TRBJ2-4
v_call: TRBV28
clone_size: many
cdr3_aa: CASSFGGSKNIQYF

j_call: TRBJ2-1
v_call: TRBV7-8
clone_size: NA
cdr3_aa: CASSLGLAGAASSYNEQFF

j_call: TRBJ2-7
v_call: TRBV12-3/TRBV12-4
clone_size: NA
cdr3_aa: CASSSGQVVEQYF

j_call: TRBJ2-1
v_call: TRBV24-1
clone_size: once
cdr3_aa: CATSDSGRSGNEQFF

j_call: TRBJ1-1
v_call: TRBV10-2
clone_size: NA
cdr3_aa: CASTFYREGTEAFF

j_call: TRBJ2-5
v_call: TRBV18
clone_size: NA
cdr3_aa: CASSPVDPPRETQYF

j_call: TRBJ2-6
v_call: TRBV24-1
clone_size: NA
cdr3_aa: CATSDTPTAGPMGANVLTF

j_call: TRBJ2-7
v_call: TRBV28
clone_size: few
cdr3_aa: CASSLSFLHVYEQYF

j_call: TRBJ1-1
v_call: TRBV14
clone_size: many
cdr3_aa: CASSRTRTGGFGAEAFF

j_call: TRBJ1-1
v_call: TRBV27
clone_size: few
cdr3_aa: CASSLSTGMNTEAFF

j_call: TRBJ1-4
v_call: TRBV29-1
clone_size: many
cdr3_aa: CSVGSLNEKLFF

j_call: TRBJ1-2
v_call: TRBV5-1
clone_size: many
cdr3_aa: CASSQTGTGVSGYTF

j_call: TRBJ2-3
v_call: TRBV29-1
clone_size: NA
cdr3_aa: CSLRGGAQADTQYF

j_call: TRBJ1-2
v_call: TRBV28
clone_size: NA
cdr3_aa: CASSLLQGGFYGYTF